The source of this T cell receptor (beta chain) is a study of T cell changes during pregnancy in multiple sclerosis. The CDR3 runs to 15 residues. Germline V gene lookup returns CDR1 SGHAT and CDR2 FQNNGV. V lost 5 bases to trimming and J lost 2 bases, with 16 bases between them. Some clones are missing from TCRdb's copy, which holds only in-frame ones; the method was immunoSEQ multiplex PCR. The data show approximately 110,000 clones, 80% to 95% seen once. This TCR was sampled from a female donor with multiple sclerosis, enrolled in a pregnancy study. The chain is built from TRBV11-2 and TRBJ2-7; a possible D gene is TRBD2 (7 bases). The sequencing used peripheral blood, collected in the third trimester of pregnancy. The CDR3 DNA reads TGTGCCAGCAGCACCGGGGGCGGGAGTGCCTACGAGCAGTACTTC. Residues: CASSTGGGSAYEQYF.